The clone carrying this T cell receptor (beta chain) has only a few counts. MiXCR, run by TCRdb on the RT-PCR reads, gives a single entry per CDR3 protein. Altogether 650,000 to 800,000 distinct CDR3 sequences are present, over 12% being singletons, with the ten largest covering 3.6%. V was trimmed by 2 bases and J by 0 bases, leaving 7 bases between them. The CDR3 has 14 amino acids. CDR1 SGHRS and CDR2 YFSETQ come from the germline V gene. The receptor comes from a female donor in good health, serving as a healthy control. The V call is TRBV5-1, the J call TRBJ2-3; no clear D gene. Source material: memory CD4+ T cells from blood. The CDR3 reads CASSLISSTDTQYF. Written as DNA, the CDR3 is TGCGCCAGCAGCTTAATAAGTAGCACAGATACGCAGTATTTT.